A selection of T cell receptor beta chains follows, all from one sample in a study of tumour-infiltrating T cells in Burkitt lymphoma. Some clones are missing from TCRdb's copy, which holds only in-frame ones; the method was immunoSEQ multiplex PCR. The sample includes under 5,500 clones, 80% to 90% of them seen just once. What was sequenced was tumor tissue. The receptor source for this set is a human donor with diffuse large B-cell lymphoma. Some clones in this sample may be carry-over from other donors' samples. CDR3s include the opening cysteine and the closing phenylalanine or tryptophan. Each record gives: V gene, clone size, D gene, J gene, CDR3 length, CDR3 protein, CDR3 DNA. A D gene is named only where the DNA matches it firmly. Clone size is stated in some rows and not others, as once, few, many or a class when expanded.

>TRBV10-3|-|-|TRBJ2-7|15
CAIRRDNRREGEQYF
TGTGCCATCAGGCGGGACAACAGGCGAGAAGGCGAGCAGTACTTC
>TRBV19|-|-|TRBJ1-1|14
CASSIGFGNTEAFF
TGTGCCAGTAGTATAGGCTTCGGGAACACTGAAGCTTTCTTT
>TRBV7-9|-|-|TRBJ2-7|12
CASSPARAEQYF
TGTGCCAGCAGCCCCGCCAGGGCCGAGCAGTACTTC
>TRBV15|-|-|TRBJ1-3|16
CATSRDYLHSGNTIYF
TGTGCCACCAGCAGAGACTACCTACACTCTGGAAACACCATATATTTT
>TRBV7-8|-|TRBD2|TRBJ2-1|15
CASSLTGGTYNEQFF
TGTGCCAGCAGCTTAACCGGGGGGACCTACAATGAGCAGTTCTTC
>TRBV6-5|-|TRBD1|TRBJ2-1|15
CASSYGGTGYNEQFF
TGTGCCAGCAGTTACGGTGGGACAGGGTACAATGAGCAGTTCTTC
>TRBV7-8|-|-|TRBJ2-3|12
CASSPQGNTQYF
TGTGCCAGCAGCCCACAGGGAAATACGCAGTATTTT
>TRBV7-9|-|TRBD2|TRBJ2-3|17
CASSPRRLAGGLDTQYF
TGTGCCAGCAGCCCTAGAAGACTAGCGGGAGGCTTAGATACGCAGTATTTT
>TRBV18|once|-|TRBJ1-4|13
CASRLGAEEKLFF
TGTGCCAGCCGTTTGGGGGCGGAAGAAAAACTGTTTTTT
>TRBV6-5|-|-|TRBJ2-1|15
CASIKRGISYNEQFF
TGTGCCAGCATTAAAAGGGGTATTTCATACAATGAGCAGTTCTTC
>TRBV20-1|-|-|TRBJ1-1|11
CSAIMNTEAFF
TGCAGTGCTATAATGAACACTGAAGCTTTCTTT
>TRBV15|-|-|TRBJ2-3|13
CATSRRTLDTQYF
TGTGCCACCAGCAGAAGGACCCTAGATACGCAGTATTTT
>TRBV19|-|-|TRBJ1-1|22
CASSIVPGGQRTLRFWDTEAFF
TGTGCCAGTAGTATAGTTCCGGGGGGCCAGCGGACACTCAGGTTTTGGGACACTGAAGCTTTCTTT
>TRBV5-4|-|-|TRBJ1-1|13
CASRTARGTEAFF
TGTGCCAGCAGGACTGCTCGCGGTACTGAAGCTTTCTTT
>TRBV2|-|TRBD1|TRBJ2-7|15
CASSSIGQGLYEQYF
TGTGCCAGCAGTTCGATCGGACAGGGTCTCTACGAGCAGTACTTC
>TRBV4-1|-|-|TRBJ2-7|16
CASSQDGAQGGNEQYF
TGCGCCAGCAGCCAAGATGGGGCACAAGGTGGCAACGAGCAGTACTTC
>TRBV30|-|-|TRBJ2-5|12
CAWRGAGETQYF
TGTGCCTGGAGGGGGGCTGGTGAGACCCAGTACTTC
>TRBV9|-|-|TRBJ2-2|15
CASSVWGAAGGELFF
TGTGCCAGCAGCGTCTGGGGAGCGGCCGGCGGGGAGCTGTTTTTT
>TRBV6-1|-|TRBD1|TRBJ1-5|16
CASSENTGQGGLPQHF
TGTGCCAGCAGTGAAAATACCGGACAGGGCGGATTACCCCAGCATTTT
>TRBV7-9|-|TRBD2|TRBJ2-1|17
CASSLGGGSGIPYEQFF
TGTGCCAGCAGCTTAGGGGGAGGTAGCGGGATTCCTTATGAGCAGTTCTTC
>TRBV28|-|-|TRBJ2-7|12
CASSLRGHGQYF
TGTGCCAGCAGTTTGAGGGGTCACGGGCAGTACTTC
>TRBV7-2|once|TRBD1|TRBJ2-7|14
CASSLGQGAYEQYF
TGTGCCAGCAGCTTAGGACAGGGGGCTTACGAGCAGTACTTC
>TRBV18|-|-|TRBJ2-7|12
CASSPSSYEQYF
TGTGCCAGCTCACCATCCTCCTACGAGCAGTACTTC
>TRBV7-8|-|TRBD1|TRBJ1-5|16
CASSADRGRSNQPQHF
TGTGCCAGCAGCGCAGACAGGGGCCGCAGCAATCAGCCCCAGCATTTT
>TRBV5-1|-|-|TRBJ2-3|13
CASSPKDGSTQYF
TGCGCCAGCAGCCCCAAGGACGGGAGCACGCAGTATTTT
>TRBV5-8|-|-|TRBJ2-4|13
CASSLVRENIQYF
TGTGCCAGCAGCTTGGTCCGGGAAAACATTCAGTACTTC
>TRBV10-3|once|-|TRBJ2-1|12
CAISESGNEQFF
TGTGCCATCAGTGAGTCCGGCAATGAGCAGTTCTTC
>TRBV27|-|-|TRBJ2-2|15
CASRKGLPDTGELFF
TGTGCCAGCAGGAAGGGGCTCCCGGACACCGGGGAGCTGTTTTTT
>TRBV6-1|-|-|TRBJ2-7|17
CASSELGYTAVSYEQYF
TGTGCCAGCAGTGAATTAGGGTACACGGCAGTTTCCTACGAGCAGTACTTC
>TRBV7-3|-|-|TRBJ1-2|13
CASSSHINGGYTF
TGTGCCAGCAGCTCGCATATCAATGGCGGCTACACCTTC
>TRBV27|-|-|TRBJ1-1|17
CASRPPLQGTPAPEAFF
TGTGCCAGCCGACCGCCTCTACAGGGAACCCCGGCCCCTGAAGCTTTCTTT
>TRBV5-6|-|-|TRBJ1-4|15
CASSQNRASNEKLFF
TGTGCCAGCAGCCAAAACAGGGCTAGTAATGAAAAACTGTTTTTT
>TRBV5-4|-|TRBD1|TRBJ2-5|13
CASTWGQEETQYF
TGTGCCAGCACCTGGGGACAGGAGGAGACCCAGTACTTC
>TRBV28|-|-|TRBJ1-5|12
CASLSGSQPQHF
TGTGCCAGCTTGTCGGGCTCTCAGCCCCAGCATTTT
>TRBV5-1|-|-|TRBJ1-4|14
CASSIRGLDEKLFF
TGCGCCAGCAGCATCAGGGGACTAGACGAAAAACTGTTTTTT
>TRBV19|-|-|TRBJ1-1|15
CASRSRGSLNIEAFF
TGTGCCAGTAGGAGCAGGGGCAGCCTGAACATTGAAGCTTTCTTT
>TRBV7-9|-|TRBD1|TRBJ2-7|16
CASSLAEGQGNYEQYF
TGTGCCAGCAGCTTAGCTGAGGGACAGGGAAACTACGAGCAGTACTTC
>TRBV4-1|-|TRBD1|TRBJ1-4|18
CASSQAGTVASTNEKLFF
TGCGCCAGCAGCCAAGCCGGGACAGTTGCTTCAACTAATGAAAAACTGTTTTTT
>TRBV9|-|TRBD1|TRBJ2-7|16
CASSGTGQGGPYEQYF
TGTGCCAGCAGCGGAACTGGACAGGGTGGTCCCTACGAGCAGTACTTC
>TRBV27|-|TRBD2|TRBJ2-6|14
CASSSRGLESVLTF
TGTGCCAGCAGTTCCCGGGGACTAGAAAGCGTCCTGACTTTC
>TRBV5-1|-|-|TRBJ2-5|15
CASSLDTSQRGTQYF
TGCGCCAGCAGCTTGGACACCTCTCAGAGGGGGACCCAGTACTTC
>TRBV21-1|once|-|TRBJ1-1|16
CASSVGQGTWNTEAFF
-
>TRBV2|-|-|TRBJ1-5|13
CASTGHLNQPQHF
TGTGCCAGCACAGGACACCTTAATCAGCCCCAGCATTTT
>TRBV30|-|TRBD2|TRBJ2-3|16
CAWSAGLAGNTDTQYF
TGTGCCTGGAGTGCAGGCTTAGCGGGGAACACAGATACGCAGTATTTT
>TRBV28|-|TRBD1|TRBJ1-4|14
CASNLRPGGEKLFF
TGTGCCAGCAATCTCCGGCCAGGGGGTGAAAAACTGTTTTTT